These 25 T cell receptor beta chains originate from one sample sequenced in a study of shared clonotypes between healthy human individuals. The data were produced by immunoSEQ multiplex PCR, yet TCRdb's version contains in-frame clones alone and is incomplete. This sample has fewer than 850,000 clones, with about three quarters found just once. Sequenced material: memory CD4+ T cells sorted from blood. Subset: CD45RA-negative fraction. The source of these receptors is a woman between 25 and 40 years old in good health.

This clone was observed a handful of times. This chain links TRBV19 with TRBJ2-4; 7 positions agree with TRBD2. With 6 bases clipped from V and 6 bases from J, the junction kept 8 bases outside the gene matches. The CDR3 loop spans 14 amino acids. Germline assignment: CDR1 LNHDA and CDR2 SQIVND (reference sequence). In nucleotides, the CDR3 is TGTGCCAGTAGCCTGGGCACGGGAGGAAACATTCAGTACTTC. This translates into CASSLGTGGNIQYF.

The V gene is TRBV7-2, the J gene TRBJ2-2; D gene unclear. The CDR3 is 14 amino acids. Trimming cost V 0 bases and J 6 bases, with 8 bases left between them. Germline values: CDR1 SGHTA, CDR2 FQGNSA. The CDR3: CASSLASYSGELFF. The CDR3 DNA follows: TGTGCCAGCAGCTTAGCGAGTTATTCCGGGGAGCTGTTTTTT.

The CDR3 region has the DNA TGCGCCAGCAGCTCCCGGGGTGACACATCGGGAGAGACCCAGTACTTC. Residues: CASSSRGDTSGETQYF. The gene calls are TRBV5-1 and TRBJ2-5; tentatively, D is TRBD2 (5 bases). Trimming left V 3 bases short and J 4 bases short, with 19 bases between. The CDR3 loop spans 16 amino acids. Germline V CDR1 and CDR2: SGHRS, YFSETQ.

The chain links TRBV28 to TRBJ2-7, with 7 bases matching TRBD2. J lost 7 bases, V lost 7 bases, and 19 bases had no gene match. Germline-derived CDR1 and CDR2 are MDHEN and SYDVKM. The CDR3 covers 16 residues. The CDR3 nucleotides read TGTGCCAGCACCCTGGAGGGACTACTCTTCCCTGGTGAGCAGTACTTC. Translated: CASTLEGLLFPGEQYF.

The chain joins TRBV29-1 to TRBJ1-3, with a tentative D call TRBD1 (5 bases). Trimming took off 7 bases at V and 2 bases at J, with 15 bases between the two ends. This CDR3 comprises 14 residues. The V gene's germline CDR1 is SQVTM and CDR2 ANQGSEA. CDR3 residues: CSALDSLAGNTIYF. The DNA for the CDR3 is TGCAGCGCCTTAGACAGTTTGGCTGGAAACACCATATATTTT.

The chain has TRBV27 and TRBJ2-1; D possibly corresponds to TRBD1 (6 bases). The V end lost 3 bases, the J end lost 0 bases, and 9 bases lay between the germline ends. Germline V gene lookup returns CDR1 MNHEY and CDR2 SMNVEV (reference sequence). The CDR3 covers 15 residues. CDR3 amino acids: CASSFQGPSYNEQFF. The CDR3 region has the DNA TGTGCCAGCAGTTTCCAGGGGCCCTCCTACAATGAGCAGTTCTTC.

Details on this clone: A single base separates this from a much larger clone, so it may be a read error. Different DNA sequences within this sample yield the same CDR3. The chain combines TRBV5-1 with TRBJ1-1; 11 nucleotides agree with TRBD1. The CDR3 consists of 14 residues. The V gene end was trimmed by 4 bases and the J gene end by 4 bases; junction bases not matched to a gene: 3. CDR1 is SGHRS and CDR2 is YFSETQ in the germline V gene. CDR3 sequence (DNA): TGCGCCAGCAGCCCTGGGACAGGGGGCACTGAAGCTTTCTTT. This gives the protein CASSPGTGGTEAFF.

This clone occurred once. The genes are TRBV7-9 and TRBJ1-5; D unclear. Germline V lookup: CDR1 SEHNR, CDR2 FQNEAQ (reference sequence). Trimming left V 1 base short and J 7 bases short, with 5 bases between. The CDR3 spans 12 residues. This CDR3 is CASSLDSQPQHF. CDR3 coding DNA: TGTGCCAGCAGCTTAGACAGCCAGCCCCAGCATTTT.

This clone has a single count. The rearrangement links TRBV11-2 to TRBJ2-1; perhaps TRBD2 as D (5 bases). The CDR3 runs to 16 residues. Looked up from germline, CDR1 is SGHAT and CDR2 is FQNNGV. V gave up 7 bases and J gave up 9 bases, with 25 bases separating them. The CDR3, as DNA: TGTGCCAGCACTCTTTCCGGAGGTAGCTACGGCAGTGAGCAGTTCTTC. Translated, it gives CASTLSGGSYGSEQFF.

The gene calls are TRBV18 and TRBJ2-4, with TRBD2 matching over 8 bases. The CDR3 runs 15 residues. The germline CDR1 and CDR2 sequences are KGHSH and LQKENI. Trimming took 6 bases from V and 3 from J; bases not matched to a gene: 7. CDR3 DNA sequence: TGTGCCAGCTCCCCAGCGGGAGTGGACAAAAACATTCAGTACTTC. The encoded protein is CASSPAGVDKNIQYF.

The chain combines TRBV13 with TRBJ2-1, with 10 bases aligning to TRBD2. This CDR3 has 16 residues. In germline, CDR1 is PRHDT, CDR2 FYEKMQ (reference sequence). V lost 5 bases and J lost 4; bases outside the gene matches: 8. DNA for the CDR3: TGTGCCAGCAGCACCCCTAGCGGGAGATTGTACAATGAGCAGTTCTTC. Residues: CASSTPSGRLYNEQFF.

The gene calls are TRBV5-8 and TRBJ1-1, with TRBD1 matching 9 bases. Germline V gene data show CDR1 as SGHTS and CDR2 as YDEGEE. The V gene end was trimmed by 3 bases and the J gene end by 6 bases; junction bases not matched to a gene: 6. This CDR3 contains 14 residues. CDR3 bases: TGTGCCAGCAGCTCGGGACAGGGTTTGCCTGAAGCTTTCTTT. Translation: CASSSGQGLPEAFF.

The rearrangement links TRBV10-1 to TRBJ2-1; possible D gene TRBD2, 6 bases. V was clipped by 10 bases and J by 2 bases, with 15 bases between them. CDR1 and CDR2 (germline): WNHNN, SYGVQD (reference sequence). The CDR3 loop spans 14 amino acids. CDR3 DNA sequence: TGCGCCACCTCCAGCGGGTTGACCTACAATGAGCAGTTCTTC. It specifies CATSSGLTYNEQFF.

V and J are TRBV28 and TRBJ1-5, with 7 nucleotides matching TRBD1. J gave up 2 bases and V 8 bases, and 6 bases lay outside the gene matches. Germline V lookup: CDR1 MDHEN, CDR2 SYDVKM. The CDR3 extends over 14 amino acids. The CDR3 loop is CASHRTGGNQPQHF. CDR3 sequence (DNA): TGTGCCAGCCATCGAACAGGGGGCAATCAGCCCCAGCATTTT. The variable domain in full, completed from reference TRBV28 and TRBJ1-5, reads DVKVTQSSRYLVKRTGEKVFLECVQDMDHENMFWYRQDPGLGLRLIYFSYDVKMKEKGDIPEGYSVSREKKERFSLILESASTNQTSMYLCASHRTGGNQPQHFGDGTRLSIL.

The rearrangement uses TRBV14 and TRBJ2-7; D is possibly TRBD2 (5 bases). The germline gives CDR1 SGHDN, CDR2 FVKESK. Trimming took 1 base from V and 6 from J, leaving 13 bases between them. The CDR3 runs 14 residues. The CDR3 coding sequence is TGTGCCAGCAGCCAAGCAACTGGGAGCGTCGAGCAGTACTTC. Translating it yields CASSQATGSVEQYF.

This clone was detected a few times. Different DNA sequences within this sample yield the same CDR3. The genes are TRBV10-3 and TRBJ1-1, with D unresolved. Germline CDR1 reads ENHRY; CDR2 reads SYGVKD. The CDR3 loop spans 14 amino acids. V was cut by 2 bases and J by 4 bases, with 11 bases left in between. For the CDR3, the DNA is TGTGCCATCAGTGAGATCGGGCCGGGCACTGAAGCTTTCTTT. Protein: CAISEIGPGTEAFF.

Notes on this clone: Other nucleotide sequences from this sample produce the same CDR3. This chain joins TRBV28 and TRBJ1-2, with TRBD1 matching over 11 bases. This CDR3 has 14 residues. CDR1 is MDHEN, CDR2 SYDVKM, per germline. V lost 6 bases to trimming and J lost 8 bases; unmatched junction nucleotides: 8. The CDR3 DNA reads TGTGCCAGCAGCTCGGGACAGGGGGTGAGAGGCTACACCTTC. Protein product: CASSSGQGVRGYTF.

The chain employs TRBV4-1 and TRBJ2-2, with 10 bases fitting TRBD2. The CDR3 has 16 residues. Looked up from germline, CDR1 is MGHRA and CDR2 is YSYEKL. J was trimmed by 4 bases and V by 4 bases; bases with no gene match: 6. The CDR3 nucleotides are TGCGCCAGCAGCCCTAGCGGGAGAGCGGTCACCGGGGAGCTGTTTTTT. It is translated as CASSPSGRAVTGELFF.

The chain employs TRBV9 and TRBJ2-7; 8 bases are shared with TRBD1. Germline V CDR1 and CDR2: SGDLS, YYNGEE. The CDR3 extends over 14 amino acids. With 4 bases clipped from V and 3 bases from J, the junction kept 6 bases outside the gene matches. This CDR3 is CASSPGTGNYEQYF. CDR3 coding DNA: TGTGCCAGCAGCCCCGGGACAGGAAACTACGAGCAGTACTTC.

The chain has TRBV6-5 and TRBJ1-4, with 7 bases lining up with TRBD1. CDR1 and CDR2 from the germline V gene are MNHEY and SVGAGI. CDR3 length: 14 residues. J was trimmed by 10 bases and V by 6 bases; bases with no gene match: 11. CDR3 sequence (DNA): TGTGCCAGCAGCTATTCGACAGGGTTGAGAAAACTGTTTTTT. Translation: CASSYSTGLRKLFF.

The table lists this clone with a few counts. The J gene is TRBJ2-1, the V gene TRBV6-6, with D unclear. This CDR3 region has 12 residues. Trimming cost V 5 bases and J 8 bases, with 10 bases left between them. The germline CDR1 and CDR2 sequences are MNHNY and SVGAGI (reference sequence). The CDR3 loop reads CASSGWPDEQFF. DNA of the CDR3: TGTGCCAGCAGTGGATGGCCAGATGAGCAGTTCTTC.

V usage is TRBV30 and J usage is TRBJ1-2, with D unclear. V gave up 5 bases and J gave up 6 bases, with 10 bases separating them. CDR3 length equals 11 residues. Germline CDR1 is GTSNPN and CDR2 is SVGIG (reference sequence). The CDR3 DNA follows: TGTGCCTGGGGGCCCAGACATGGCTACACCTTC. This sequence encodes CAWGPRHGYTF.

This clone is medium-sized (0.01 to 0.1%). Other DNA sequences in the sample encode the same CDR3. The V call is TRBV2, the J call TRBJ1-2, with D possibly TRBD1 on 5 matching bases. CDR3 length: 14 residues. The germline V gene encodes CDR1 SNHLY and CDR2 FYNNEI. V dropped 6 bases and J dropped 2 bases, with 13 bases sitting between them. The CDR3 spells CASRHGGMNYGYTF. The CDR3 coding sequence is TGTGCCAGCAGGCACGGGGGTATGAACTATGGCTACACCTTC.

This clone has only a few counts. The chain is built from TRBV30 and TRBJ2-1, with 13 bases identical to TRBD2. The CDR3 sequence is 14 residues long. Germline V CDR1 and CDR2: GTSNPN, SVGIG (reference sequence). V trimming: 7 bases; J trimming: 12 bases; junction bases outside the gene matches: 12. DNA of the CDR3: TGTGCCTTTACCCGGGGACTAGCGGGACCGGGGCAGTTCTTC. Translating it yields CAFTRGLAGPGQFF.

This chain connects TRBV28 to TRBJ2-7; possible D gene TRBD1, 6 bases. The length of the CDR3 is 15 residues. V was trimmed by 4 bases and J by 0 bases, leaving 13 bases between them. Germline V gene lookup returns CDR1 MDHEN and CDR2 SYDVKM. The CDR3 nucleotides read TGTGCCAGCAGTTCCGGGACACAGATCTCCTACGAGCAGTACTTC. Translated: CASSSGTQISYEQYF.